This TCR beta chain was documented in a study of T cells expressing NK-cell markers. Study results and limitations: Also leading the CD3+CD56-NKG2C+ fraction in several donors were these clonotypes.

TCRdb re-called the 5' RACE reads, yielding one record per CDR3 amino acid sequence without DNA. This sample carries 440,000 or so distinct CDR3 sequences, with roughly 8% going to the ten biggest clones. Comments on this clonotype: Its antigen is unidentified.

The origin of this receptor is a woman between 18 and 70 years old in good health. The sequencing input was blood T cells: a sorted CD56 or NKG2C T cell subset, CD4+ or CD8+ T cells, or bulk PBMC T cells (not recorded which).

Here the CDR3 reads CASRTGGYNEQFF. The rearrangement links TRBV11-2 to TRBJ2-1; without DNA, the TCRdb call of TRBD1 cannot be checked. The germline V gene encodes CDR1 SGHAT and CDR2 FQNNGV. The CDR3 consists of 13 residues.